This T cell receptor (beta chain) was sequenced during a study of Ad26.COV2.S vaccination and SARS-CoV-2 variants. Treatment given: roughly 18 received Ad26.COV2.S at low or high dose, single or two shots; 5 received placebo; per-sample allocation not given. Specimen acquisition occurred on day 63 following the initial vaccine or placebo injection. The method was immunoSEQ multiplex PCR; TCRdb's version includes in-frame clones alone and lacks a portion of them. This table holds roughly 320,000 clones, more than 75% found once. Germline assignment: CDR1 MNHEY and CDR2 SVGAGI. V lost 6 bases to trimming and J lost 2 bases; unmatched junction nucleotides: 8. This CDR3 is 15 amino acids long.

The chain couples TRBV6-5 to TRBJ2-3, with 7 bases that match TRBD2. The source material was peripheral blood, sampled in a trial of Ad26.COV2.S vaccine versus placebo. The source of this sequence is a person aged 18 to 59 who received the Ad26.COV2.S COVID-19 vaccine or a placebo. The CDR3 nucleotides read TGTGCCAGCAGGCTAAGCGGGGCGATCACAGATACGCAGTATTTT. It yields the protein CASRLSGAITDTQYF.